A single sample is the source of the 18 T cell receptor beta chains below, sequenced in a study of T cell responses to AZD1222 COVID-19 vaccine. Data came from immunoSEQ multiplex PCR; TCRdb stores just in-frame clones and leaves some out. The profile shows 150,000 to 200,000 clones, about nine tenths of them singletons. This material consisted of peripheral blood, taken on day 0 of MenACWY control vaccination. Receptors were obtained from an adult in good health.

The chain employs TRBV21-1 and TRBJ1-6; TRBD1 is the table's D call, not checked against the DNA. TRBV21-1 represents a pseudogene. The CDR3 length is 13 residues. This CDR3 reads CASSKAAGSPLHF. The CDR3, as DNA: TGTGCCAGCAGCAAAGCGGCTGGTTCACCCCTCCACTTT.

The chain carries TRBV25-1 and TRBJ2-7, with D possibly being TRBD2 (6 bases). The V and J ends lost 6 bases and 0 bases respectively, with 12 bases between them. The germline V gene encodes CDR1 MGHDK and CDR2 SYGVNS. The CDR3 loop spans 14 amino acids. In DNA form, the CDR3 reads TGTGCCAGCAGAGGGGACGGGAGCTCCTACGAGCAGTACTTC. Protein: CASRGDGSSYEQYF.

V and J are TRBV5-1 and TRBJ2-2; TRBD1 matches 9 bases. With 2 bases clipped from V and 5 bases from J, the junction kept 4 bases outside the gene matches. This CDR3 contains 15 residues. Germline values: CDR1 SGHRS, CDR2 YFSETQ. CDR3 DNA: TGCGCCAGCAGCTTTGGGACAGGGTATACCGGGGAGCTGTTTTTT. The encoded protein is CASSFGTGYTGELFF.

V and J are TRBV6-1 and TRBJ2-2; possibly TRBD1 for D (6 bases). V was clipped by 7 bases and J by 6 bases, with 18 bases between them. CDR3 size: 15 residues. Germline V gene lookup returns CDR1 MNHNS and CDR2 SASEGT. CDR3 loop: CASTYFNRVPGELFF. CDR3 in DNA: TGTGCCAGCACCTACTTCAACAGGGTACCCGGGGAGCTGTTTTTT.

This chain joins TRBV5-1 and TRBJ1-5, with D possibly TRBD1 on 5 matching bases. Deletions cut 4 bases from V and 0 bases from J, with 11 bases between. CDR1 is SGHRS and CDR2 is YFSETQ in the germline V gene. This CDR3 contains 15 residues. CDR3 coding DNA: TGCGCCAGCAGCCCCGAGGGGATTAGCAATCAGCCCCAGCATTTT. Its protein is CASSPEGISNQPQHF.

The CDR3 nucleotides read TGTGCCAGCAGCCAACAGGTTGCAACTAATGAAAAACTGTTTTTT. As protein: CASSQQVATNEKLFF. The chain recombines TRBV14 with TRBJ1-4; D is ambiguous. Germline values: CDR1 SGHDN, CDR2 FVKESK. The CDR3 runs to 15 residues. V was trimmed by 2 bases and J by 0 bases, leaving 7 bases between them.

The chain is built from TRBV4-3 and TRBJ2-7; weak D call: TRBD2 (5 bases). Germline CDR1 reads LGHNA; CDR2 reads YSLEER. This CDR3 has 15 amino acids. Trimming cost V 2 bases and J 2 bases, with 13 bases left between them. This CDR3 reads CASSQLMGETYEQYF. As DNA, the CDR3 is TGCGCCAGCAGCCAACTTATGGGAGAAACCTACGAGCAGTACTTC.

This rearrangement joins TRBV4-1 to TRBJ2-7; D call uncertain. V lost 2 bases and J lost 6, with 8 bases in between. The CDR3 spans 12 residues. CDR1 is MGHRA, CDR2 YSYEKL, per germline. The CDR3 DNA reads TGCGCCAGCAGCCAAAAGCCCCCCGAGCAGTACTTC. This sequence encodes CASSQKPPEQYF.

The V and J genes are TRBV5-1 and TRBJ1-6; D perhaps matches TRBD1 (6 bases). Looked up from germline, CDR1 is SGHRS and CDR2 is YFSETQ. This CDR3 spans 15 amino acids. Trimming shortened V by 5 bases and J by 8 bases, and 17 bases separated the two germline ends. CDR3: CASRQGVNDYSPLHF. The DNA of the CDR3 is TGCGCCAGCAGACAGGGAGTAAATGATTATTCACCCCTCCACTTT.

The V and J genes are TRBV14 and TRBJ2-2; D gene unclear. The length of the CDR3 is 16 residues. V lost 4 bases and J 0 bases, leaving 12 bases between the germline ends. In germline, CDR1 is SGHDN, CDR2 FVKESK. CDR3 DNA: TGTGCCAGCAGCCCTACCGGGCCTACGAACACCGGGGAGCTGTTTTTT. This codes for CASSPTGPTNTGELFF.

The chain is built from TRBV2 and TRBJ2-6; 7 bases align to TRBD1. From germline, CDR1 is SNHLY and CDR2 FYNNEI. CDR3 length equals 15 residues. V lost 8 bases, J lost 4 bases, and 8 bases stayed unmatched. Written as DNA, the CDR3 is TGTGCCAGCCAACAGGGGTCGGGCGGGGCCAACGTCCTGACTTTC. Translated: CASQQGSGGANVLTF.

The chain has TRBV19 and TRBJ2-3; D possibly corresponds to TRBD1 (5 bases). Germline V gene data show CDR1 as LNHDA and CDR2 as SQIVND (reference sequence). CDR3 length: 17 amino acids. Trimming left V 4 bases short and J 0 bases short, with 17 bases between. The CDR3 nucleotides read TGTGCCAGTAGTACCCTAAACCGGCAGGGAAGCACAGATACGCAGTATTTT. Its translation: CASSTLNRQGSTDTQYF.

Concerning this clone itself: A junction end diverges from the germline sequence, so it may reflect a read error. The genes are TRBV2 and TRBJ2-2, with 14 bases that match TRBD2. The CDR3 covers 17 residues. Germline assignment: CDR1 SNHLY and CDR2 FYNNEI. The DNA for the CDR3 is TGTGCCAGCAGCGAAGGACTAGCGGGAGGCCCGACCGGGGAGCTGTTTTTT. The encoded protein is CASSEGLAGGPTGELFF.

This sequence joins TRBV6-5 and TRBJ2-7; 10 bases map to TRBD2. CDR1 MNHEY and CDR2 SVGAGI come from the germline V gene. V dropped 2 bases and J dropped 2; count of bases not matched to a gene: 0. This CDR3 is built from 14 residues. The CDR3 sequence is CASSYSGRAYEQYF. The CDR3 region has the DNA TGTGCCAGCAGTTACAGCGGGAGGGCCTACGAGCAGTACTTC.

This chain connects TRBV20-1 to TRBJ1-6; a weak D match, TRBD1 (6 bases). Looked up from germline, CDR1 is DFQATT and CDR2 is SNEGSKA (reference sequence). The V end was cut by 4 bases, the J end by 6 bases, with 10 bases between. The CDR3 runs to 13 residues. DNA of the CDR3: TGCAGTGCTACTGAACAGGGTAATTCACCCCTCCACTTT. Translated, it gives CSATEQGNSPLHF.

J is TRBJ1-3 and V is TRBV19; a possible D gene is TRBD1 (5 bases). V shed 4 bases and J shed 4 bases, with 11 bases lying between them. Germline CDR1 is LNHDA and CDR2 is SQIVND (reference sequence). This CDR3 has 14 residues. CDR3 DNA sequence: TGTGCCAGTAGTAATCAGGGTCGGGGAAACACCATATATTTT. Its protein product is CASSNQGRGNTIYF.

The rearrangement links TRBV20-1 to TRBJ1-2; possible D gene TRBD1, 5 bases. Trimming took 5 bases from V and 8 from J, leaving 12 bases between them. Germline CDR1 reads DFQATT; CDR2 reads SNEGSKA (reference sequence). The CDR3 sequence is 11 residues long. CDR3 sequence reads: CSAPDTRGYTF. CDR3 DNA: TGCAGTGCTCCGGACACCCGCGGCTACACCTTC.

The chain joins TRBV29-1 to TRBJ2-5, with D possibly matching TRBD2 (5 bases). The CDR3 is made up of 13 amino acids. The germline gives CDR1 SQVTM, CDR2 ANQGSEA. Trimming took off 6 bases at V and 4 bases at J, with 15 bases between the two ends. The CDR3 sequence is CSVLIDYPETQYF. CDR3 coding DNA: TGCAGCGTACTAATAGACTACCCAGAGACCCAGTACTTC.